This paragraph covers one T cell receptor (beta chain) sequence. Its antigen is currently unknown. The data derive from a study of shared clonotypes between healthy human individuals. Study results and caveats: The study sampled only blood, and tissue repertoires likely differ.

The repertoire was sequenced with immunoSEQ multiplex PCR; TCRdb's copy has only in-frame clones and lacks some. This sample yields a few hundred thousand clones, of which roughly 87% are seen a single time; 15% to 20% belongs to the top ten. The ends were cut back, 2 bases at V and 3 bases at J, with 11 bases in the middle. Germline V gene lookup returns CDR1 SGHTA and CDR2 FQGNSA. The CDR3 contains 15 residues. Sequenced input: memory CD8+ T cells sorted from blood. The subset denotes: CD45RO+ cells pooled with CCR7-negative TemRA cells. The source is a man in his late teens or twenties in good health. V and J are TRBV7-2 and TRBJ2-1; D tentatively reads TRBD1 or TRBD2 (5 bases each). In DNA form, the CDR3 reads TGTGCCAGCAGCTTATCGCTGGGGGACTACAATGAGCAGTTCTTC. It translates to CASSLSLGDYNEQFF.